This TCR beta chain was retrieved from a study of T-cell memory formation after mild COVID-19. There are many counts of this clonotype. In TCRdb, the 5' RACE reads were re-called with MiXCR into one record per CDR3 protein. The data show about 260,000 distinct CDR3 sequences, over 15% seen once. The V end was cut by 0 bases, the J end by 0 bases, with 11 bases between. Per the germline V gene, CDR1 is MGHRA and CDR2 is YSYEKL. This CDR3 region has 17 residues. The TCR was taken from a man aged 18 to 35 who had mild COVID-19 (a few samples of this study predate the infection). Cell type and time point are not known. This chain links TRBV4-1 with TRBJ2-2; possibly TRBD1 for D (5 bases). Sequencing was performed on PBMCs or a T cell subset sorted from them (not recorded which). CDR3 sequence reads: CASSQEGVEPNTGELFF. The CDR3, as DNA: TGCGCCAGCAGCCAAGAAGGGGTCGAGCCGAACACCGGGGAGCTGTTTTTT.